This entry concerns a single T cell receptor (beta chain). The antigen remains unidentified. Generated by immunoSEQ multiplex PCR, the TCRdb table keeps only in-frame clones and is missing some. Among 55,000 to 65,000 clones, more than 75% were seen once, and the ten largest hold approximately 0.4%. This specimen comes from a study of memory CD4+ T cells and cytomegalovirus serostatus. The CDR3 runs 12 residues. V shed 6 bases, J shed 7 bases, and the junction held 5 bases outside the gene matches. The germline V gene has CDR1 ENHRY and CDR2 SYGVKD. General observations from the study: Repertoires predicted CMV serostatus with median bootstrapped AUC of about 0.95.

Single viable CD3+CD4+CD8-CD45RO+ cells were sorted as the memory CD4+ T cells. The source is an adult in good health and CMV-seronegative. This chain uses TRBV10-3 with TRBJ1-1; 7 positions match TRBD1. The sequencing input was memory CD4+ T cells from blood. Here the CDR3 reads CAIRETGLEAFF. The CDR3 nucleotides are TGTGCCATCAGGGAGACAGGGCTTGAAGCTTTCTTT.